The 3 T cell receptor beta chains below were found in one sample sequenced in a study of cytomegalovirus exposure and HLA in healthy donors. Sequencing used immunoSEQ multiplex PCR; TCRdb keeps in-frame clones, though not all of them. The table has some 240,000 clones, 70% to 90% seen once. Sequencing used PBMCs. The receptor source for this set is a woman younger than 35 in good health and CMV-seronegative.

The chain has TRBV7-9 and TRBJ2-1; TRBD2 might be the D (6 bases). CDR3 length: 14 residues. V lost 6 bases, J lost 8 bases, and 17 bases lay in between. Germline CDR1 SEHNR, CDR2 FQNEAQ (reference sequence). The chain's CDR3 is CASSERAGMDEQFF. The DNA for the CDR3 is TGTGCCAGCAGTGAGCGGGCAGGCATGGATGAGCAGTTCTTC.

The chain is built from TRBV7-2 and TRBJ2-1, with D perhaps matching TRBD1 or TRBD2 (5 bases each). CDR1 and CDR2 (germline): SGHTA, FQGNSA. This CDR3 spans 18 amino acids. The V end was cut by 4 bases, the J end by 10 bases, with 29 bases between. CDR3 coding DNA: TGTGCCAGCAGCTCCATTTTAGGACTGGTTGGCACAGGATACGAGCAGTTCTTC. Protein: CASSSILGLVGTGYEQFF.

The chain has TRBV27 and TRBJ1-1; maybe TRBD1 (6 bases). Trimming left V 7 bases short and J 1 base short, with 16 bases between. Looked up from germline, CDR1 is MNHEY and CDR2 is SMNVEV (reference sequence). This CDR3 is built from 15 residues. The CDR3 bases are TGTGCCAGCATCCGACGCGAGGGGGAGAACACTGAAGCTTTCTTT. Protein sequence: CASIRREGENTEAFF.